One and the same sample provided the 6 T cell receptor beta chains below, sequenced in a study of chemoradiotherapy in HPV16-positive cancers. Here immunoSEQ multiplex PCR was the method, and the copy in TCRdb shows in-frame clones only, minus some. The profile shows just under 40,000 clones, more than 75% of them singletons. The starting material was blood, obtained from a patient who underwent chemoradiotherapy. These TCRs come from a human donor with HPV-associated anogenital cancer.

In this sample, this clone turned up once. The chain combines TRBV4-1 with TRBJ2-7, with 7 positions matching TRBD2. The V gene end was trimmed by 4 bases and the J gene end by 1 base; junction bases not matched to a gene: 1. CDR1 is MGHRA, CDR2 YSYEKL, per germline. This CDR3 is 13 amino acids long. CDR3 in DNA: TGCGCCAGCAGCCGGGGACTATCCTACGAGCAGTACTTC. Translating gives CASSRGLSYEQYF.

The CDR3 here is CAWSVSQGTYTF. CDR3 nucleotides: TGTGCCTGGAGTGTGTCCCAGGGGACCTACACCTTC. The chain combines TRBV30 with TRBJ1-2; possibly TRBD1 for D (6 bases). The CDR3 is 12 residues long. V was clipped by 0 bases and J by 10 bases, with 12 bases between them. Germline V gene data show CDR1 as GTSNPN and CDR2 as SVGIG (reference sequence).

The chain's CDR3 is CASSDGSSIDEQYF. CDR3 coding DNA: TGTGCCAGCAGCGATGGGTCCTCTATCGACGAGCAGTACTTC. The rearrangement uses TRBV9 and TRBJ2-7; no reliable D call. CDR1 and CDR2 (germline): SGDLS, YYNGEE. The CDR3 spans 14 residues. Trimming stripped 3 bases from V and 5 bases from J, with 15 bases between.

The chain carries TRBV2 and TRBJ2-7, with 9 bases identical to TRBD2. CDR3 length: 14 residues. Germline CDR1 is SNHLY and CDR2 is FYNNEI. V lost 6 bases and J lost 1; bases outside the gene matches: 4. The CDR3 bases are TGTGCCAGCAGACTAGCGGGTACGTCCTACGAGCAGTACTTC. Residues: CASRLAGTSYEQYF.

This clone has just a few counts. The chain combines TRBV11-3 with TRBJ2-2; TRBD2 is a possible D gene (5 bases). Looked up from germline, CDR1 is SGHNT and CDR2 is YENEEA. V lost 5 bases, J lost 7 bases, and 11 bases lay in between. The CDR3 is 13 amino acids. The CDR3 loop is CASSPRRDGELFF. Written as DNA, the CDR3 is TGTGCCAGCAGCCCCCGCCGGGACGGGGAGCTGTTTTTT.

V is TRBV5-5 and J is TRBJ2-5; the match to TRBD1 covers 11 bases. This CDR3 is 16 amino acids long. Germline CDR1 and CDR2: SGHKS and YYEKEE (reference sequence). J gave up 5 bases and V 4 bases, and 10 bases lay outside the gene matches. The CDR3 coding sequence is TGTGCCAGCAGCCATTCTGGACAGGGGGCCCTGGAGACCCAGTACTTC. It encodes CASSHSGQGALETQYF.